These 7 T cell receptor beta chains came from one sample sequenced in a study of neurological immune-mediated disorders. Each CDR3 protein gets one entry after TCRdb re-called the 5' RACE reads with MiXCR. The sample has about 66,000 distinct CDR3 sequences, nearly 3.5% seen once. The sequencing sample was made of PBMCs. These receptors originate from a man aged 40-55 years with multiple sclerosis.

This clonotype has more than one count but fewer than ten. The rearrangement links TRBV6-1 to TRBJ2-3; D unclear. The CDR3 is made up of 13 amino acids. The germline CDR1 and CDR2 sequences are MNHNS and SASEGT. Trimming shortened V by 10 bases and J by 3 bases, and 14 bases separated the two germline ends. CDR3 protein: CAISLGGTDTQYF. The CDR3 DNA follows: TGTGCCATCTCCCTCGGTGGGACAGATACGCAGTATTTT.

This clonotype came up many times. The V call is TRBV7-2, the J call TRBJ1-1; D is unclear. In germline, CDR1 is SGHTA, CDR2 FQGNSA. The V end lost 1 base, the J end lost 9 bases, and 9 bases lay between the germline ends. The CDR3 is 12 residues long. The DNA of the CDR3 is TGTGCCAGCAGCTTAGAGACGGGCCAAGCTTTCTTT. This gives the protein CASSLETGQAFF.

This clonotype has at least ten counts. The chain carries TRBV12-3 or TRBV12-4 and TRBJ1-6; D not resolved. V lost 1 base and J 7 bases, leaving 11 bases between the germline ends. This CDR3 is built from 15 residues. The CDR3 spells CASSLERSWNSPLHF. The CDR3 DNA follows: TGTGCCAGCAGTTTAGAACGGAGTTGGAATTCACCCCTCCACTTT.

This clonotype was counted at least ten times. The V gene is TRBV20-1, the J gene TRBJ1-5; TRBD1 might be the D (6 bases). The V gene lost 4 bases and the J gene lost 6 bases, with 13 bases spanning the gap. The CDR3 is 13 amino acids. Looked up from germline, CDR1 is DFQATT and CDR2 is SNEGSKA (reference sequence). CDR3 amino acids: CSATSGGSQPQHF. CDR3 nucleotides: TGCAGTGCTACCTCCGGGGGCAGTCAGCCCCAGCATTTT.

At least ten counts were recorded for this clonotype. The chain couples TRBV15 to TRBJ1-1; tentative D call: TRBD1 (6 bases). Germline lookup yields CDR1 LNHNV and CDR2 YYDKDF (reference sequence). The CDR3 length is 14 residues. Deletions cut 0 bases from V and 7 bases from J, with 12 bases between. CDR3 in amino acids: CATSREGTSIEAFF. The CDR3 DNA reads as TGTGCCACCAGCAGAGAGGGGACATCCATTGAAGCTTTCTTT.

This clonotype was found many times. The rearrangement uses TRBV11-1 and TRBJ1-1; TRBD1 is a possible D gene (5 bases). This CDR3 region has 13 residues. Germline CDR1 and CDR2: SGHAT and FQDESV (reference sequence). Deletions cut 6 bases from V and 4 bases from J, with 12 bases between. CDR3 region: CASRTAGGTEAFF. The CDR3 nucleotides are TGTGCCAGCAGGACAGCGGGGGGCACTGAAGCTTTCTTT.

This clonotype has at least ten counts. The gene calls are TRBV3-1 and TRBJ2-3; 9 positions match TRBD2. Germline V gene lookup returns CDR1 LGHDT and CDR2 YNNKEL (reference sequence). The CDR3 spans 16 residues. Trimming at V came to 4 bases and at J to 7 bases, leaving 12 bases not matched to a gene. The CDR3 DNA reads as TGTGCCAGCAGCCCCGGGACTAGCAGCGTTCTTAATACGCAGTATTTT. Protein product: CASSPGTSSVLNTQYF.